This TCR beta chain is from a study of blood T cells in healthy people across ages. Germline CDR1 and CDR2: SNHLY and FYNNEI. The CDR3 sequence is 11 residues long. The germline V and J ends were trimmed by 7 bases and 13 bases, with 16 bases remaining between them. Combining a sample-barcoded 5' primer with a J-beta primer mix, a second PCR ran for 7 to 11 cycles. TCRdb analysed the 5' RACE reads with MiXCR anew, one entry per CDR3 protein. This table has about 670,000 distinct CDR3 sequences, about 43% appearing once. This sequence joins TRBV2 and TRBJ2-5; no reliable D call. This clonotype was obtained from an elderly man in good health. Sequencing input: blood. CDR3 nucleotide sequence: TGTGCCAGCAAAGTGAGCGCCGTGTTGTACTTC. It translates to CASKVSAVLYF.